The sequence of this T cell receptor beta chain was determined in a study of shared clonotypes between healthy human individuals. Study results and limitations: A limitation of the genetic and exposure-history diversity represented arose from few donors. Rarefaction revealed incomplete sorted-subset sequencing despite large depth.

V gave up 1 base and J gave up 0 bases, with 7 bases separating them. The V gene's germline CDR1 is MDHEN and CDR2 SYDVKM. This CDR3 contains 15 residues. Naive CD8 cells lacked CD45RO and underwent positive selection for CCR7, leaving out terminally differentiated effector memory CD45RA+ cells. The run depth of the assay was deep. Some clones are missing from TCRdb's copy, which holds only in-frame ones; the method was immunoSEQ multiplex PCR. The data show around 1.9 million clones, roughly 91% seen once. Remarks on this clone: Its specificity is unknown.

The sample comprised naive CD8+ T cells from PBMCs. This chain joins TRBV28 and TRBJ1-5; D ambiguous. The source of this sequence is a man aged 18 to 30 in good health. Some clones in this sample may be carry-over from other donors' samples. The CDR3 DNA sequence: TGTGCCAGCAGTTTATTCCAGCTTAGCAATCAGCCCCAGCATTTT. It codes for CASSLFQLSNQPQHF.